This is a list of T cell receptor beta chains from one sample in a study of blood T cells in healthy people across ages. TCRdb redid the calling of the 5' RACE reads with MiXCR, one entry per CDR3 protein. The sample has some 1,000,000 distinct CDR3 sequences, 20% to 25% seen once. The sample was also linked to a second study, of T cells of mothers and their children.

Material for sequencing was blood. These TCRs come from a girl aged 2-10 years in good health. Both conserved end residues are part of each CDR3. The D gene is left open where the match is weak. Only some rows state a clone size, as once, few, many or a class for expanded clones.

j_call | v_call | clone_size | d_call | cdr3_nt | cdr3_aa
TRBJ2-1 | TRBV5-1 | NA | TRBD2 | TGCGCCAGCTACGGAGCGGGAGACTCCCCCTACAATGAGCAGTTCTTC | CASYGAGDSPYNEQFF
TRBJ1-2 | TRBV12-3/TRBV12-4 | NA | NA | TGTGCCAGCAGTTCAGGTTCAGGGACCAGTGATGGCTACACCTTC | CASSSGSGTSDGYTF
TRBJ2-1 | TRBV3-1 | NA | NA | TGTGCCAGCAGCCAAGGCAGGGTTTTCCGTAGTGAGCAGTTCTTC | CASSQGRVFRSEQFF
TRBJ2-7 | TRBV15 | NA | TRBD1 | TGTGCCACCAGCAAGGACAGGGGGCGCGGGGAGCAGTACTTC | CATSKDRGRGEQYF
TRBJ2-4 | TRBV5-6 | few | NA | TGTGCCAGCAGCGGTGTACGGAACATTCAGTACTTC | CASSGVRNIQYF
TRBJ2-7 | TRBV7-9 | few | NA | TGTGCCAGCAGCCAAAATATAGGCGGGATCTCCTACGAGCAGTACTTC | CASSQNIGGISYEQYF
TRBJ2-7 | TRBV7-9 | few | TRBD2 | TGTGCCAGCAGCTTAGAGGGCGGGAGGAGTTACGAGCAGTACTTC | CASSLEGGRSYEQYF
TRBJ2-1 | TRBV7-2 | NA | NA | TGTGCCAGCAGCCAACGCTACAATGAGCAGTTCTTC | CASSQRYNEQFF
TRBJ2-3 | TRBV20-1 | NA | TRBD2 | TGCAGTGCGAGCGGGGGGGCCCAAGCAGATACGCAGTATTTT | CSASGGAQADTQYF
TRBJ1-1 | TRBV20-1 | NA | TRBD1 | TGCAGTGCTAGAGCGAACAGGGGTGGGCACACTGAAGCTTTCTTT | CSARANRGGHTEAFF
TRBJ1-5 | TRBV7-8 | NA | NA | TGTGCCAGCAACCTCAATAGCAATCAGCCCCAGCATTTT | CASNLNSNQPQHF
TRBJ2-7 | TRBV11-2 | NA | TRBD2 | TGTGCCAGCAGTTTAACCCCTAGCGGTAGCTCCTACGAGCAGTACTTC | CASSLTPSGSSYEQYF
TRBJ2-7 | TRBV7-2 | few | NA | TGTGCCAGCAGCTTAGCGAATACGAGGGGGGGCAGCTCCTACGAGCAGTACTTC | CASSLANTRGGSSYEQYF
TRBJ2-1 | TRBV28 | few | NA | TGTGCCAGCAGTTCCCTTTGGCCCAATGAGCAGTTCTTC | CASSSLWPNEQFF
TRBJ2-5 | TRBV20-1 | few | TRBD2 | TGCAGTGCCCGAACGGAGGGAGGGGAGACCCAGTACTTC | CSARTEGGETQYF
TRBJ2-5 | TRBV20-1 | NA | TRBD2 | TGCAGTGCTAGAGACGGAGCGGGAGCGGGAGAGACCCAGTACTTC | CSARDGAGAGETQYF
TRBJ2-4 | TRBV6-1 | NA | TRBD2 | TGTGCCAGCAGTGAACTAGCGGTGGCCACTCTAGCCAAAAACATTCAGTACTTC | CASSELAVATLAKNIQYF
TRBJ1-2 | TRBV4-2 | NA | NA | TGTGCCAGCAGCCCCTCTAAGGGCTACTATGGCTACACCTTC | CASSPSKGYYGYTF
TRBJ1-1 | TRBV10-3 | NA | NA | TGTGCCATCAGGGACAATCTGAACACTGAAGCCTTCTTT | CAIRDNLNTEAFF
TRBJ2-5 | TRBV4-1 | NA | TRBD2 | TGCGCCAGCAGCCAAGCAACGGGACTAGCGGGGGGCCGGCAAGAGACCCAGTACTTC | CASSQATGLAGGRQETQYF
TRBJ2-3 | TRBV3-1 | NA | NA | TGTGCCAGCAGCCAGTTTGTGTATTCCAGCCCGCAGTATTTC | CASSQFVYSSPQYF
TRBJ2-5 | TRBV28 | few | NA | TGTGCCAGCAGTGGAAGTTCCCAGACCCAGTACTTC | CASSGSSQTQYF
TRBJ2-5 | TRBV5-6 | NA | NA | TGTGCCAGCAGCCGACCCCAGGTGTGGGAGCAGTACTTC | CASSRPQVWEQYF
TRBJ1-4 | TRBV12-3/TRBV12-4 | NA | NA | TGTGCCAGCAGACCCTCAGGGGCGAACGAAAAACTGTTTTTT | CASRPSGANEKLFF